These 28 T cell receptor beta chains were all obtained from the same sample, sequenced in a study of shared clonotypes between healthy human individuals. Only in-frame clones appear in the TCRdb table, and some are missing; sequencing was by immunoSEQ multiplex PCR. The sample has hundreds of thousands of clones; roughly 70% are singletons. Sequencing was done on a sample of memory CD4+ T cells sorted from blood. The subset was: CD45RA-negative fraction. The receptors come from a woman aged 30 to 39 in good health.

The table lists this clone with a few counts. The chain links TRBV2 to TRBJ2-3; 16 positions agree with TRBD2. This CDR3 region has 17 residues. The junction had 7 bases not matched to a gene; V was cut back by 6 bases and J by 4 bases. Per germline, CDR1 SNHLY and CDR2 FYNNEI. This CDR3 reads CASRVQGLAGGADTQYF. CDR3 coding DNA: TGTGCCAGCAGAGTTCAGGGACTAGCGGGGGGGGCAGATACGCAGTATTTT.

This rearrangement joins TRBV6-6 to TRBJ1-5; 7 nucleotides agree with TRBD1. The CDR3 consists of 16 residues. J was trimmed by 4 bases and V by 5 bases; bases with no gene match: 11. The V gene's germline CDR1 is MNHNY and CDR2 SVGAGI (reference sequence). The CDR3 DNA is TGTGCCAGCAGTGCACAGGGGTCGATTAATAATCAGCCCCAGCATTTT. Its protein is CASSAQGSINNQPQHF.

The gene calls are TRBV28 and TRBJ1-2; D remains ambiguous. Trimming removed 3 bases at V and 7 bases at J, with 21 bases between. From germline, CDR1 is MDHEN and CDR2 SYDVKM. The CDR3 is 16 residues long. The CDR3 reads CASSLPTSGGFGGYTF. CDR3 bases: TGTGCCAGCAGTTTGCCCACCTCGGGAGGGTTCGGTGGCTACACCTTC.

The chain carries TRBV28 and TRBJ2-2, with D unresolved. The germline gives CDR1 MDHEN, CDR2 SYDVKM. V shed 0 bases and J shed 2 bases, with 13 bases lying between them. This CDR3 spans 17 amino acids. The CDR3 protein is CASSLWDLSTNTGELFF. CDR3 nucleotides: TGTGCCAGCAGTTTATGGGACCTAAGCACTAACACCGGGGAGCTGTTTTTT.

The J gene is TRBJ1-1, the V gene TRBV5-4; 10 positions match TRBD1. This CDR3 region has 14 residues. The trim removed 3 bases at V and 5 bases at J, leaving 4 bases unmatched. Looked up from germline, CDR1 is SGHNT and CDR2 is YYREEE (reference sequence). Here the CDR3 reads CASSSRTGGTEAFF. In DNA, the CDR3 is TGTGCCAGCAGCTCGCGGACAGGGGGGACTGAAGCTTTCTTT.

This chain connects TRBV7-9 to TRBJ1-2, with 7 bases matching TRBD1. The V gene's germline CDR1 is SEHNR and CDR2 FQNEAQ (reference sequence). The V and J ends lost 1 base and 4 bases, in that order; junction bases with no gene match: 6. The CDR3 extends over 15 amino acids. CDR3 sequence (DNA): TGTGCCAGCAGCTTAGATGGGGACAGCATCTATGGCTACACCTTC. Its translation is CASSLDGDSIYGYTF.

With regard to this clone: Other DNA sequences within the sample encode an identical CDR3. The genes are TRBV5-1 and TRBJ1-4; TRBD1 matches at 8 bases. This CDR3 region has 15 residues. From germline, CDR1 is SGHRS and CDR2 YFSETQ. V gave up 1 base and J gave up 2 bases; unmatched junction bases: 1. The CDR3 DNA reads TGCGCCAGCAGCTTGACAGGGGGGACTAATGAAAAACTGTTTTTT. Its translation: CASSLTGGTNEKLFF.

This chain connects TRBV4-2 to TRBJ2-4, with D uncertain. CDR1 and CDR2 (germline): LGHNA, YNFKEQ. The CDR3 is 14 residues long. V shed 1 base and J shed 5 bases, with 9 bases lying between them. The CDR3 bases are TGTGCCAGCAGCCAAGCATTACGGGAAAACATTCAGTACTTC. It is translated as CASSQALRENIQYF.

The chain carries TRBV5-1 and TRBJ2-7; tentatively, D is TRBD1 or TRBD2 (5 bases each). The V end was cut by 0 bases, the J end by 7 bases, with 20 bases between. The germline CDR1 and CDR2 sequences are SGHRS and YFSETQ. CDR3 size: 16 residues. This CDR3 is CASSLGGQGPTGEQYF. DNA for the CDR3: TGCGCCAGCAGCTTGGGCGGGCAGGGACCTACAGGTGAGCAGTACTTC. The full variable domain, its missing parts supplied by reference TRBV5-1 and TRBJ2-7, is KAGVTQTPRYLIKTRGQQVTLSCSPISGHRSVSWYQQTPGQGLQFLFEYFSETQRNKGNFPGRFSGRQFSNSRSEMNVSTLELGDSALYLCASSLGGQGPTGEQYFGPGTRLTVT.

The V gene is TRBV5-1, the J gene TRBJ1-2, with 7 nucleotides matching TRBD1. This CDR3 has 13 residues. After removal of 0 bases from V and 5 bases from J, the junction contained 1 base not matched to a gene. Germline CDR1 reads SGHRS; CDR2 reads YFSETQ. The CDR3 DNA is TGCGCCAGCAGCTTGGAGGGACAGTATGGCTACACCTTC. The encoded protein is CASSLEGQYGYTF. Drawing the rest from reference TRBV5-1 and TRBJ1-2, the complete variable domain is KAGVTQTPRYLIKTRGQQVTLSCSPISGHRSVSWYQQTPGQGLQFLFEYFSETQRNKGNFPGRFSGRQFSNSRSEMNVSTLELGDSALYLCASSLEGQYGYTFGSGTRLTVV.

This clone turned up a few times. The chain uses TRBV28 and TRBJ2-2; 8 bases match TRBD1. This CDR3 is built from 16 residues. V shed 5 bases, J shed 3 bases, and the junction held 8 bases outside the gene matches. Germline CDR1 is MDHEN and CDR2 is SYDVKM. In DNA form, the CDR3 reads TGTGCCAGCAGTAGCCCTCAGGGGGCGTACACCGGGGAGCTGTTTTTT. It yields the protein CASSSPQGAYTGELFF.

This chain uses TRBV6-1 with TRBJ2-6; 8 bases map to TRBD1. The CDR3 has 14 residues. With V trimmed by 11 bases and J by 4 bases, 7 bases remained unmatched. The germline gives CDR1 MNHNS, CDR2 SASEGT. DNA for the CDR3: TGTGCCGGGAAGACAGGGGCAGGGGCCAACGTCCTGACTTTC. Its protein is CAGKTGAGANVLTF.

This clone was recorded once. This rearrangement joins TRBV6-5 to TRBJ1-3; D may be TRBD1 (5 bases). V was trimmed by 2 bases and J by 2 bases, leaving 10 bases between them. This CDR3 is built from 15 residues. In germline, CDR1 is MNHEY, CDR2 SVGAGI. CDR3 residues: CASSYSRAAGNTIYF. For the CDR3, the DNA is TGTGCCAGCAGTTACAGCAGGGCCGCTGGAAACACCATATATTTT.

In the case of this clone: A much larger clone is a single base away; this may be a read error. The chain joins TRBV15 to TRBJ2-7, with TRBD1 identical over 8 bases. V shed 3 bases and J 3 bases; nucleotides not matched to a gene: 1. CDR1 and CDR2 (germline): LNHNV, YYDKDF (reference sequence). This CDR3 region has 13 residues. CDR3 sequence: CATSRDRVYEQYF. The CDR3 coding sequence is TGTGCCACCAGCAGGGACAGGGTCTACGAGCAGTACTTC. The full variable domain, with the rest looked up from reference TRBV15 and TRBJ2-7, is DAMVIQNPRYQVTQFGKPVTLSCSQTLNHNVMYWYQQKSSQAPKLLFHYYDKDFNNEADTPDNFQSRRPNTSFCFLDIRSPGLGDTAMYLCATSRDRVYEQYFGPGTRLTVT.

The chain links TRBV28 to TRBJ1-5; the D is unclear. CDR1 is MDHEN and CDR2 is SYDVKM in the germline V gene. V was pared by 4 bases and J by 6 bases, with 10 bases between. CDR3 length: 13 residues. The CDR3 here is CASSSLGFQPQHF. In DNA form, the CDR3 reads TGTGCCAGCAGTTCGCTCGGTTTTCAGCCCCAGCATTTT.

The chain joins TRBV5-5 to TRBJ1-1; D is undetermined. The germline gives CDR1 SGHKS, CDR2 YYEKEE (reference sequence). The CDR3 has 15 amino acids. V was shortened by 2 bases and J by 7 bases, with 18 bases between the two germline ends. CDR3 sequence (DNA): TGTGCCAGCAGCTTTCGGGATGTGGGTCGGGGTGAAGCTTTCTTT. Amino acid sequence: CASSFRDVGRGEAFF.

This chain connects TRBV28 to TRBJ1-6; 7 nucleotides align to TRBD1. Germline V CDR1 and CDR2: MDHEN, SYDVKM. V lost 6 bases to trimming and J lost 8 bases; unmatched junction nucleotides: 7. The CDR3 consists of 14 residues. CDR3 residues: CASRPTGSDSPLHF. The DNA of the CDR3 is TGTGCCAGCAGGCCGACAGGGTCTGATTCACCCCTCCACTTT.

Here the CDR3 reads CASSREGLAGIYEQYF. Written as DNA, the CDR3 is TGCGCCAGCAGCCGGGAGGGACTAGCGGGAATTTACGAGCAGTACTTC. The rearrangement links TRBV5-1 to TRBJ2-7, with 13 positions matching TRBD2. The CDR3 has 16 amino acids. CDR1 SGHRS and CDR2 YFSETQ come from the germline V gene. The V gene end was trimmed by 4 bases and the J gene end by 4 bases; junction bases not matched to a gene: 8.

The V call is TRBV19, the J call TRBJ2-6; 8 bases agree with TRBD1. CDR3 size: 17 residues. Germline CDR1 is LNHDA and CDR2 is SQIVND (reference sequence). After removal of 5 bases from V and 2 bases from J, the junction contained 8 bases not matched to a gene. CDR3 in amino acids: CASSLGRGLAGANVLTF. The CDR3 DNA follows: TGTGCCAGTAGTTTGGGCAGGGGGCTTGCTGGGGCCAACGTCCTGACTTTC.

V and J are TRBV28 and TRBJ2-2; D is unresolved. Trimming cost V 1 base and J 4 bases, with 1 base left between them. The germline V gene encodes CDR1 MDHEN and CDR2 SYDVKM. There are 12 residues in the CDR3. As DNA, the CDR3 is TGTGCCAGCAGTTTATCCACCGGGGAGCTGTTTTTT. Protein product: CASSLSTGELFF.

The chain links TRBV5-1 to TRBJ2-1; D gene ambiguous. Germline values: CDR1 SGHRS, CDR2 YFSETQ. This CDR3 region has 16 residues. V was trimmed by 0 bases and J by 5 bases, leaving 15 bases between them. CDR3 sequence (DNA): TGCGCCAGCAGCTTGGACTTAGTACGGGTAAACAATGAGCAGTTCTTC. Its protein product is CASSLDLVRVNNEQFF.

The J gene is TRBJ2-7, the V gene TRBV7-3; 9 bases fit TRBD1. Trimming took 3 bases from V and 5 from J; bases not matched to a gene: 2. This CDR3 spans 13 amino acids. CDR1 and CDR2 (germline): SGHTA, FQGTGA. As DNA, the CDR3 is TGTGCCAGCAGCTTGGACAGGGGCCACGAGCAGTACTTC. It translates to CASSLDRGHEQYF.

V and J are TRBV7-9 and TRBJ2-5, with D perhaps TRBD2 (6 bases). V shed 5 bases and J shed 1 base, with 11 bases lying between them. CDR1 is SEHNR and CDR2 is FQNEAQ in the germline V gene (reference sequence). This CDR3 has 14 amino acids. The CDR3 region has the DNA TGTGCCAGCAGCCAAAACGGGGGCCAAGAGACCCAGTACTTC. Residues: CASSQNGGQETQYF.

Only one count was recorded for this clone. The rearrangement uses TRBV18 and TRBJ1-1; 12 bases fit TRBD1. Germline lookup yields CDR1 KGHSH and CDR2 LQKENI. Losses at the gene ends were 4 bases for V and 5 bases for J; bases not matched to a gene: 11. CDR3 length: 17 residues. CDR3 sequence reads: CASSRGTGGPGGTEAFF. The CDR3 DNA follows: TGTGCCAGCTCACGCGGGACAGGGGGCCCGGGGGGGACTGAAGCTTTCTTT.

This CDR3 reads CSVLTDGTDTQYF. The CDR3 nucleotides read TGCAGCGTTCTAACGGACGGCACAGATACGCAGTATTTT. V usage is TRBV29-1 and J usage is TRBJ2-3; D is unresolved. This CDR3 region has 13 residues. Germline CDR1 SQVTM, CDR2 ANQGSEA. V lost 5 bases, J lost 1 base, and 10 bases lay in between.

This clone has more than one count but fewer than ten. The J gene is TRBJ1-3, the V gene TRBV28; D is perhaps TRBD1 (6 bases). Trimming took 2 bases from V and 0 from J, leaving 8 bases between them. CDR3 size: 15 residues. The germline V gene has CDR1 MDHEN and CDR2 SYDVKM. The CDR3 nucleotides are TGTGCCAGCAGTTTAGGGGGCACCTCTGGAAACACCATATATTTT. Translating gives CASSLGGTSGNTIYF. The full variable domain, with the rest looked up from reference TRBV28 and TRBJ1-3, is DVKVTQSSRYLVKRTGEKVFLECVQDMDHENMFWYRQDPGLGLRLIYFSYDVKMKEKGDIPEGYSVSREKKERFSLILESASTNQTSMYLCASSLGGTSGNTIYFGEGSWLTVV.

V and J are TRBV5-1 and TRBJ2-1; D perhaps matches TRBD1 (6 bases). Germline values: CDR1 SGHRS, CDR2 YFSETQ. CDR3 size: 15 residues. The V end lost 1 base, the J end lost 0 bases, and 8 bases lay between the germline ends. CDR3 bases: TGCGCCAGCAGCTTGCAGGGGAGCTCCTACAATGAGCAGTTCTTC. The encoded protein is CASSLQGSSYNEQFF.

The chain links TRBV2 to TRBJ1-2; D remains ambiguous. The V gene lost 6 bases and the J gene lost 8 bases, with 10 bases spanning the gap. The CDR3 sequence is 11 residues long. Germline V CDR1 and CDR2: SNHLY, FYNNEI. CDR3 nucleotides: TGTGCCAGCAGGCCGGTGTCGGGCTACACCTTC. As protein: CASRPVSGYTF.